This T cell receptor beta chain was captured by sequencing in a study of shared clonotypes between healthy human individuals. Study-wide points: Clonotype sharing among donors was thought likely to change with sequencing depth.

Repertoires were generated with immunoSEQ multiplex PCR, while TCRdb's copy carries only in-frame clones and drops some. The repertoire has around 2.5 million clones, over 85% of them found once; the top ten carry 0.35% to 0.45%. V dropped 0 bases and J dropped 14; count of bases not matched to a gene: 7. CDR3 length: 13 residues. Germline CDR1 reads LNHDA; CDR2 reads SQIVND (reference sequence). A remark on this clone: Its antigen is undetermined.

The sequenced sample consisted of naive CD4+ T cells from PBMCs. Specified subset: CD45RA+ positively selected. V gene TRBV19 combines with J gene TRBJ2-1; 7 nucleotides match TRBD1. This receptor was identified in a man between 18 and 29 years old in good health. Some clones in this sample may be carry-over from other donors' samples. The CDR3 region is CASSIDPTGSKFF. In DNA form, the CDR3 reads TGTGCCAGTAGTATAGACCCGACAGGGAGTAAGTTCTTC. Full variable domain (outside the CDR3, taken from reference TRBV19 and TRBJ2-1): DGGITQSPKYLFRKEGQNVTLSCEQNLNHDAMYWYRQDPGQGLRLIYYSQIVNDFQKGDIAEGYSVSREKKESFPLTVTSAQKNPTAFYLCASSIDPTGSKFFGPGTRLTVL.